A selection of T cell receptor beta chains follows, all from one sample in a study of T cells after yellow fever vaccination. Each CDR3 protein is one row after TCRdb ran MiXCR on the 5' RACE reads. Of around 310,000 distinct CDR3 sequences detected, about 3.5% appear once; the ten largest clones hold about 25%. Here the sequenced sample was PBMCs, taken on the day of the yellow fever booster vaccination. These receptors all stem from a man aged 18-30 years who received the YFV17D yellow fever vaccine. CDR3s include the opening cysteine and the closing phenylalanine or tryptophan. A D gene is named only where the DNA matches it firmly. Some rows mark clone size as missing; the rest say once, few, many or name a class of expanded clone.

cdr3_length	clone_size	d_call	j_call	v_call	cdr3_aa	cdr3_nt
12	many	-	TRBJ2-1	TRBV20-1	CSASQQGHEQFF	TGCAGTGCTAGCCAACAGGGTCATGAGCAGTTCTTC
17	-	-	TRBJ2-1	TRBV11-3	CASSLEFGAGNHNEQFF	TGTGCCAGCAGCTTAGAATTTGGGGCAGGGAACCACAATGAGCAGTTCTTC
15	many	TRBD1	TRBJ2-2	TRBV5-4	CASSPTGGYTGELFF	TGTGCCAGCAGTCCCACAGGGGGCTACACCGGGGAGCTGTTTTTT
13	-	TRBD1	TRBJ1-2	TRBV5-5	CASSRTGPYGYTF	TGTGCCAGCAGCCGGACAGGCCCCTATGGCTACACCTTC
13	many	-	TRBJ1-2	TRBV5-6	CASSFGSSGGYTF	TGTGCCAGCAGCTTCGGATCTTCTGGTGGCTACACCTTC
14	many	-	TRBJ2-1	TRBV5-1	CASTTGGAYNEQFF	TGCGCCAGCACCACCGGGGGCGCCTACAATGAGCAGTTCTTC
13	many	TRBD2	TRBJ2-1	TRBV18	CASSLLAGGEQFF	TGTGCCAGCTCTCTTCTAGCGGGCGGTGAGCAGTTCTTC
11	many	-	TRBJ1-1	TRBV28	CASSLGFEAFF	TGTGCCAGCAGTTTGGGGTTTGAAGCTTTCTTT
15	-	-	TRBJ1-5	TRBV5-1	CASSQTGAKNQPQHF	TGCGCCAGCAGCCAGACAGGCGCAAAGAATCAGCCCCAGCATTTT
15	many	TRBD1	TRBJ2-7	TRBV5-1	CASSLTPGQPYEQYF	TGCGCCAGCAGCTTAACTCCGGGACAGCCCTACGAGCAGTACTTC
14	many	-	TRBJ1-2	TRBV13	CASSLQPVLYENTF	TGTGCCAGCAGCCTACAACCGGTTCTTTATGAGAACACCTTC
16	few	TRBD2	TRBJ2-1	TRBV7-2	CASSLAAGGSYNEQFF	TGTGCCAGCAGCTTAGCTGCGGGGGGGTCCTACAATGAGCAGTTCTTC
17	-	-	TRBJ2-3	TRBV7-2	CASSFGSRARSTDTQYF	TGTGCCAGCAGCTTCGGGTCCAGGGCGAGGAGCACAGATACGCAGTATTTT
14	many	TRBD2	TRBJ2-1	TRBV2	CASSGGLAGGEQFF	TGTGCCAGCAGTGGGGGACTAGCGGGAGGGGAGCAGTTCTTC
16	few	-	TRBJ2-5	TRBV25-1	CASSELELGDGETQYF	TGTGCCAGCAGTGAATTAGAACTAGGTGACGGGGAGACCCAGTACTTC
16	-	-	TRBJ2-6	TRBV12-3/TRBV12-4	CASSLEHRSGANVLTF	TGTGCCAGCAGTTTAGAGCATAGGTCTGGGGCCAACGTCCTGACTTTC
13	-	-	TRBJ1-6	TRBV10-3	CAKQGSLNSPLHF	TGTGCCAAACAGGGCTCTCTTAATTCACCCCTCCACTTT
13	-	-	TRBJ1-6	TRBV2	CASRESHNSPLHF	TGTGCCAGCAGGGAGTCTCATAATTCACCCCTCCACTTT
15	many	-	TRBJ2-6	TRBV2	CASSDRGRGANVLTF	TGTGCCAGCAGTGATCGGGGGCGAGGGGCCAACGTCCTGACTTTC
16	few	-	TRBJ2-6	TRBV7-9	CASSLIGAGGANVLTF	TGTGCCAGCAGCTTAATTGGGGCTGGAGGGGCCAACGTCCTGACTTTC
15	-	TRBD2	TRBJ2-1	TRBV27	CASSLTSGGRNEQFF	TGTGCCAGCAGTTTAACCAGCGGGGGCCGCAATGAGCAGTTCTTC
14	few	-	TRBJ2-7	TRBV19	CASSSGPAFYEQYF	TGTGCCAGTAGTTCCGGGCCAGCTTTCTACGAGCAGTACTTC
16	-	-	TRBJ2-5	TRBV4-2	CASSQDQTGFQETQYF	TGTGCCAGCAGCCAAGATCAAACCGGGTTCCAAGAGACCCAGTACTTC
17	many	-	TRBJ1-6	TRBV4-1	CASSQFGQEQYNSPLHF	TGCGCCAGCAGCCAATTTGGGCAGGAGCAGTATAATTCACCCCTCCACTTT
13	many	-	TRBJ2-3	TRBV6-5	CATSGPSRLEQYF	TGTGCCACCTCCGGACCCTCTAGGTTAGAGCAGTATTTT
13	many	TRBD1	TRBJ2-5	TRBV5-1	CASTRDRDETQYF	TGCGCCAGCACCCGGGACAGGGACGAGACCCAGTACTTC
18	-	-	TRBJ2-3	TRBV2	CASRGTIRGAGYRDTQYF	TGTGCCAGCAGGGGGACAATCAGGGGAGCGGGGTACAGGGATACGCAGTATTTT
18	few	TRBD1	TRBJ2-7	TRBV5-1	CASSLVHRDRGLPYEQYF	TGCGCCAGCAGCCTGGTACACCGGGACAGGGGGCTACCGTACGAGCAGTACTTC
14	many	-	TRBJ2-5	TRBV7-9	CASSLAGIRETQYF	TGTGCCAGCAGCTTAGCCGGGATTCGTGAGACCCAGTACTTC
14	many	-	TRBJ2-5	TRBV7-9	CASSFEWSQETQYF	TGTGCCAGCAGCTTCGAGTGGAGCCAAGAGACCCAGTACTTC